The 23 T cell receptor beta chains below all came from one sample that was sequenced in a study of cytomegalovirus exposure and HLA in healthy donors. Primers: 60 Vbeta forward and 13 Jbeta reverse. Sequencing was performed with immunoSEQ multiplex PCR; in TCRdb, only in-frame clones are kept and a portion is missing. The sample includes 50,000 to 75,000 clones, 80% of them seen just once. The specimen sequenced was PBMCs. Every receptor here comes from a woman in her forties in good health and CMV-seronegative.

CDR3 sequence reads: CASSPLGEQGRPGYTF. The CDR3 DNA reads as TGTGCCAGTAGCCCCCTGGGGGAACAGGGCCGCCCAGGCTACACCTTC. V usage is TRBV19 and J usage is TRBJ1-2, with D tentatively TRBD1 (6 bases). The V end was cut by 6 bases, the J end by 8 bases, with 25 bases between. CDR3 length: 16 residues. Germline assignment: CDR1 LNHDA and CDR2 SQIVND (reference sequence).

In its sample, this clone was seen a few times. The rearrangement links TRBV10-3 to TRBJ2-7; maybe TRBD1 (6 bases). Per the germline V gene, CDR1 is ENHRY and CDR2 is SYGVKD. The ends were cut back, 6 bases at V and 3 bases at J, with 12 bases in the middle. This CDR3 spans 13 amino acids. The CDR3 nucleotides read TGTGCCATCAGAATGGGACATGTCTACGAGCAGTACTTC. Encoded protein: CAIRMGHVYEQYF.

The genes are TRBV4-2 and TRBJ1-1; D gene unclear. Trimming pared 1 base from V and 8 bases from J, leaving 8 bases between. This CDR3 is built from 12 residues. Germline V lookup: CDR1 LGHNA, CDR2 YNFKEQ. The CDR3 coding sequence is TGTGCCAGCAGCCAAGGACTGGAAGAAGCTTTCTTT. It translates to CASSQGLEEAFF.

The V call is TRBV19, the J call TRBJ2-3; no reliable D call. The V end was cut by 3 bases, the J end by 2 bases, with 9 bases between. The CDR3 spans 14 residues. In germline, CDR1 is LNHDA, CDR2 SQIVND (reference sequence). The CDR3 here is CASSMLENTDTQYF. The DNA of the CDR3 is TGTGCCAGTAGTATGCTAGAGAACACAGATACGCAGTATTTT.

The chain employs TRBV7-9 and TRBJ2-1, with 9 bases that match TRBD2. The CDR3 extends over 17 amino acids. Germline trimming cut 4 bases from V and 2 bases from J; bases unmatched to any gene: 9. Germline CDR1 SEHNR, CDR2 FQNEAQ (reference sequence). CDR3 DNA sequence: TGTGCCAGCAGCTCGACTAGCGGTCCCGAGCCCTACAATGAGCAGTTCTTC. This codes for CASSSTSGPEPYNEQFF. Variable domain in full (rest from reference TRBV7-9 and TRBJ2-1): DTGVSQNPRHKITKRGQNVTFRCDPISEHNRLYWYRQTLGQGPEFLTYFQNEAQLEKSRLLSDRFSAERPKGSFSTLEIQRTEQGDSAMYLCASSSTSGPEPYNEQFFGPGTRLTVL.

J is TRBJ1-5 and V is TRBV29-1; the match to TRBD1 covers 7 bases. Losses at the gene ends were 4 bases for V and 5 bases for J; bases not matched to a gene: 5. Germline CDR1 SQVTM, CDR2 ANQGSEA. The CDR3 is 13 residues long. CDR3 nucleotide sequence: TGCAGCGTTGTTGTCAGGGGGGATCAGCCCCAGCATTTT. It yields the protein CSVVVRGDQPQHF.

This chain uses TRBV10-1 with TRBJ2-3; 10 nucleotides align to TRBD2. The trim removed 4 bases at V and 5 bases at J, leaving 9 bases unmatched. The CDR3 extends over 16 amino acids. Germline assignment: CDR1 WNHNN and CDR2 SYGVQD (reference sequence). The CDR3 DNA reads TGCGCCAGCAGTGTAGCGGGAGGAGGGAGTGGAGATACGCAGTATTTT. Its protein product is CASSVAGGGSGDTQYF.

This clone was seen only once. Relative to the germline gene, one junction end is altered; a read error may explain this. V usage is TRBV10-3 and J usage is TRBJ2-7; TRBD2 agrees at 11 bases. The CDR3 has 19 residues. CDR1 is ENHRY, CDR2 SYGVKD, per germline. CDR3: CAIRESPGLAALGLAEQYF. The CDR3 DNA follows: TGTGCCATCAGGGAGTCCCCGGGACTAGCGGCCCTGGGTTTGGCCGAGCAGTACTTC.

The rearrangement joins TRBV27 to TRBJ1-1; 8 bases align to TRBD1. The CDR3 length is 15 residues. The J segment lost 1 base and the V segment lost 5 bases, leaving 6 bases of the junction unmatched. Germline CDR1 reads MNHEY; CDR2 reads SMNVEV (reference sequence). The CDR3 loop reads CASSAGQGRNTEAFF. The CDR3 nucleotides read TGTGCCAGCAGTGCAGGACAGGGAAGGAACACTGAAGCTTTCTTT.

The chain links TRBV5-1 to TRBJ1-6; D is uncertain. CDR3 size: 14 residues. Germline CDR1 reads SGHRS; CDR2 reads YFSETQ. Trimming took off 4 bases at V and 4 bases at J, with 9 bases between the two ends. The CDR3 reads CASSQTVYNSPLHF. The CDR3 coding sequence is TGCGCCAGCAGCCAAACAGTGTATAATTCACCCCTCCACTTT.

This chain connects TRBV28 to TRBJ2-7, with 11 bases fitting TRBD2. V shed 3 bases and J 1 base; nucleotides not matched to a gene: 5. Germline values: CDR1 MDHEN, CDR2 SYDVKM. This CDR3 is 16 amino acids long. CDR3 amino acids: CASSLAGLAGSYEQYF. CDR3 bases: TGTGCCAGCAGTTTGGCCGGACTAGCGGGTTCCTACGAGCAGTACTTC.

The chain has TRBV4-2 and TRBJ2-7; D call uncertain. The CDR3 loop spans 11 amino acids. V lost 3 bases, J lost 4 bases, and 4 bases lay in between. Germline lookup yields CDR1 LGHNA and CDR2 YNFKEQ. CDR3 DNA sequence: TGTGCCAGCAGCCACAATTACGAGCAGTACTTC. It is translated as CASSHNYEQYF.

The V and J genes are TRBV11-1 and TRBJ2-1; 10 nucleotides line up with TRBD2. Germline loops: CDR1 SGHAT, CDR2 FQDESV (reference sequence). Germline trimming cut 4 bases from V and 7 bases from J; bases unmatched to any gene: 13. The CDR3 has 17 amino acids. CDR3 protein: CASSSYMVAGGLNEQFF. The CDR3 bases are TGTGCCAGCAGCTCATACATGGTAGCGGGAGGACTGAATGAGCAGTTCTTC.

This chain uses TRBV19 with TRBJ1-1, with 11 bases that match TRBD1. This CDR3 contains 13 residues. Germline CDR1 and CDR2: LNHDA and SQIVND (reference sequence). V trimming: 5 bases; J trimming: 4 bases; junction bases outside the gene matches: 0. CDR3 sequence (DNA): TGTGCCAGTAGTGGACAGGGGGCCACTGAAGCTTTCTTT. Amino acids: CASSGQGATEAFF. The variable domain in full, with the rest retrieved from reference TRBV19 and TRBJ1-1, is DGGITQSPKYLFRKEGQNVTLSCEQNLNHDAMYWYRQDPGQGLRLIYYSQIVNDFQKGDIAEGYSVSREKKESFPLTVTSAQKNPTAFYLCASSGQGATEAFFGQGTRLTVV.

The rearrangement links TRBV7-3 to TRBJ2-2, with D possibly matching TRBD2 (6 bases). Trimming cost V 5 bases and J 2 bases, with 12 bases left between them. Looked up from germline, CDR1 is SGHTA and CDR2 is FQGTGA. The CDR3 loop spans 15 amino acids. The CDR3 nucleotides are TGTGCCAGCAGCCATAGCGGACCTAACACCGGGGAGCTGTTTTTT. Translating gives CASSHSGPNTGELFF.

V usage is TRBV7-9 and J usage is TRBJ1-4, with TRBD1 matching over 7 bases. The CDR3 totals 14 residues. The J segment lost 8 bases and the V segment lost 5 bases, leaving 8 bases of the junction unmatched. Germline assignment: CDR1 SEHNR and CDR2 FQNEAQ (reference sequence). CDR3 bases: TGTGCCAGCAGCCACAGGGGATCGGGGGAAAAACTGTTTTTT. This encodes CASSHRGSGEKLFF.

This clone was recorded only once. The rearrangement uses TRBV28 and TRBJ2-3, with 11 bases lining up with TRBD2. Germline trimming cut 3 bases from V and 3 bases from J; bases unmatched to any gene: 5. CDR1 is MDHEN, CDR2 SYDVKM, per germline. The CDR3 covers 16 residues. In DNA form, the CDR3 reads TGTGCCAGCAGTTTCAGACTAGCGGGAACGACAGATACGCAGTATTTT. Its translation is CASSFRLAGTTDTQYF.

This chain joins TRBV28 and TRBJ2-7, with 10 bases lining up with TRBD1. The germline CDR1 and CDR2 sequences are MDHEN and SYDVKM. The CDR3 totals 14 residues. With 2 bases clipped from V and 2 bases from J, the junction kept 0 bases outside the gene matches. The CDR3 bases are TGTGCCAGCAGTTTAGGGACAGGGGCCTACGAGCAGTACTTC. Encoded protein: CASSLGTGAYEQYF.

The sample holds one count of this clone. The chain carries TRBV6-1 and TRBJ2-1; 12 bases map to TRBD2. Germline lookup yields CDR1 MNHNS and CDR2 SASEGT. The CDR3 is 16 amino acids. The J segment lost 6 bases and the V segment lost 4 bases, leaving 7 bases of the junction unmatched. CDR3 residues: CASSATGTSGSNEQFF. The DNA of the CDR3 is TGTGCCAGCAGTGCCACCGGGACTAGCGGGTCCAATGAGCAGTTCTTC.

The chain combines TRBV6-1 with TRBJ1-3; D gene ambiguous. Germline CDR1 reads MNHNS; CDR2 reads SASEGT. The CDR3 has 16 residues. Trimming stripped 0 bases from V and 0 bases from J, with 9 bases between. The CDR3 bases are TGTGCCAGCAGTGAAGCGCTGAGCACCTCTGGAAACACCATATATTTT. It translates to CASSEALSTSGNTIYF.

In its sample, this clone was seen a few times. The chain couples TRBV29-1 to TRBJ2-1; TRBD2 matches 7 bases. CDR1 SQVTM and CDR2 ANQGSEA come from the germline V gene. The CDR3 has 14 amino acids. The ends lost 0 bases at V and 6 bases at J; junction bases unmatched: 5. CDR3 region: CSVEDPGRINEQFF. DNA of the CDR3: TGCAGCGTTGAAGATCCCGGGAGGATCAATGAGCAGTTCTTC.

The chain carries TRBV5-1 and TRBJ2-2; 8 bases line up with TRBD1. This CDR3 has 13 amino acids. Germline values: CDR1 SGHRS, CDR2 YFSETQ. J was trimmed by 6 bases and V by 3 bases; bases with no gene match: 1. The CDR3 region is CASSWTGSGELFF. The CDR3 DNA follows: TGCGCCAGCAGCTGGACAGGGTCCGGGGAGCTGTTTTTT.

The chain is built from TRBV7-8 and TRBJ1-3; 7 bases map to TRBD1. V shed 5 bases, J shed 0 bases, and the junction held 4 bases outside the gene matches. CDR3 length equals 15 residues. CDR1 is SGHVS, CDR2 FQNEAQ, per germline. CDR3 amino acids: CASSIGTDSGNTIYF. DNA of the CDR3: TGTGCCAGCAGCATCGGGACAGACTCTGGAAACACCATATATTTT. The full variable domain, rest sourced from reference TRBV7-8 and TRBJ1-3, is GAGVSQSPRYKVAKRGQDVALRCDPISGHVSLFWYQQALGQGPEFLTYFQNEAQLDKSGLPSDRFFAERPEGSVSTLKIQRTQQEDSAVYLCASSIGTDSGNTIYFGEGSWLTVV.